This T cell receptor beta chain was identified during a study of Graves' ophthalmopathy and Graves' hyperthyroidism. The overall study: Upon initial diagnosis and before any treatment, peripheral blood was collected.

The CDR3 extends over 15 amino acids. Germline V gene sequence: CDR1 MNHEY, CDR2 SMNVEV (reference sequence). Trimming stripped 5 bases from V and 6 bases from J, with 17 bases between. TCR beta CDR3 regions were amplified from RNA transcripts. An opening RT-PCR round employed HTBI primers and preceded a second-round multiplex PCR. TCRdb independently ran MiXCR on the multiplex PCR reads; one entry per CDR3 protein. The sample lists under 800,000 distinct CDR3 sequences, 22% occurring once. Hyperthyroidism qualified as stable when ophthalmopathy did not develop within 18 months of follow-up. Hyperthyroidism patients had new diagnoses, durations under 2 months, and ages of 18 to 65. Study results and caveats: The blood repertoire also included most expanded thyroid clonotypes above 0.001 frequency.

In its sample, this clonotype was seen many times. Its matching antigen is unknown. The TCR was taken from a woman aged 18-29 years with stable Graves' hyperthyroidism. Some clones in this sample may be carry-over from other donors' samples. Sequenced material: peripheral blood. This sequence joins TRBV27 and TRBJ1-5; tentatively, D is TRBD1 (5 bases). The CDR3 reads CASSPSSGRGQPQHF. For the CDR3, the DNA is TGTGCCAGCAGTCCCTCATCAGGGAGGGGTCAGCCCCAGCATTTT.